This is a list of T cell receptor beta chains from one sample in a study of PD-L1 blockade in urothelial cancer. Repertoires were generated with immunoSEQ multiplex PCR, while TCRdb's copy carries only in-frame clones and drops some. The table includes around 50,000 clones, 88% detected once. The material was PBMCs, obtained around atezolizumab (anti-PD-L1) treatment. The origin of the receptors is a man aged 55 to 69 with urothelial cancer. Both conserved end residues are part of each CDR3. The order of the fields is clone size, J gene, D gene, V gene, CDR3 DNA, CDR3 protein. A D gene is named only where the DNA matches it firmly. Some rows have no size entry. The others give once, few or many, or a class for an expanded clone.

clone size: few
J gene: TRBJ2-7
D gene: -
V gene: TRBV13
CDR3 DNA: TGTGCCAGCAGCTCCTCCAACGGGGACGAGCAGTACTTC
CDR3 protein: CASSSSNGDEQYF

clone size: -
J gene: TRBJ1-1
D gene: -
V gene: TRBV7-9
CDR3 DNA: TGTGCCGGCGCCGGGGATTTGACTGAAGCTTTCTTT
CDR3 protein: CAGAGDLTEAFF

clone size: -
J gene: TRBJ2-2
D gene: -
V gene: TRBV10-3
CDR3 DNA: TGTGCCATCAGTGAACTCAGGGGGAACACCGGGGAGCTGTTTTTT
CDR3 protein: CAISELRGNTGELFF

clone size: -
J gene: TRBJ1-5
D gene: -
V gene: TRBV28
CDR3 DNA: TGTGCCAGCATTCCCATGGGAGGAGGCAATCAGCCCCAGCATTTT
CDR3 protein: CASIPMGGGNQPQHF

clone size: -
J gene: TRBJ2-2
D gene: TRBD1
V gene: TRBV19
CDR3 DNA: TGTGCCAGTAGTATCGTGGGACAGCGATGGAGGATGAACACCGGGGAGCTGTTTTTT
CDR3 protein: CASSIVGQRWRMNTGELFF

clone size: medium-sized
J gene: TRBJ2-5
D gene: TRBD2
V gene: TRBV4-1
CDR3 DNA: TGCGCCAGCAGCCAATGGCGGGGGGAGACCCAGTACTTC
CDR3 protein: CASSQWRGETQYF

clone size: -
J gene: TRBJ1-5
D gene: -
V gene: TRBV7-8
CDR3 DNA: TGTGCCAGCAGCTTAGTGTCAGGGAATCAGCCCCAGCATTTT
CDR3 protein: CASSLVSGNQPQHF

clone size: -
J gene: TRBJ2-4
D gene: -
V gene: TRBV21-1
CDR3 DNA: TGTGCCAGCAGCAAAATTTGGGGGACACCCGGAATGCTAGCCAAAAACATTCAGTACTTC
CDR3 protein: CASSKIWGTPGMLAKNIQYF

clone size: -
J gene: TRBJ2-5
D gene: TRBD2
V gene: TRBV7-9
CDR3 DNA: TGTGCCAGCAGCCCACCTAGCGGATCCGCGACGGAGACCCAGTACTTC
CDR3 protein: CASSPPSGSATETQYF

clone size: -
J gene: TRBJ2-2
D gene: -
V gene: TRBV9
CDR3 DNA: TGTGCCAGCAGCGTAAGGAGGGGCGCAGGCACCGGGGAGCTGTTTTTT
CDR3 protein: CASSVRRGAGTGELFF

clone size: -
J gene: TRBJ2-7
D gene: -
V gene: TRBV4-1
CDR3 DNA: TGCGCCAGCAGCCAAGTCCCCCTGGGGACACTATCCTACGAGCAGTACTTC
CDR3 protein: CASSQVPLGTLSYEQYF

clone size: -
J gene: TRBJ1-2
D gene: TRBD1
V gene: TRBV11-2
CDR3 DNA: TGTGCCAGCAGCTTAGGCCGACAGGGAGTTCGGTATGGCTACACCTTC
CDR3 protein: CASSLGRQGVRYGYTF

clone size: -
J gene: TRBJ2-1
D gene: TRBD1
V gene: TRBV6-1
CDR3 DNA: TGTGCCAGCAGCCCCAGGGGGACAGGGACCAATGAGCAGTTCTTC
CDR3 protein: CASSPRGTGTNEQFF

clone size: -
J gene: TRBJ1-2
D gene: -
V gene: TRBV6-1
CDR3 DNA: TGTGCCAGCAGTGAAGCTGAGGCAGGGCGCGGCTACACCTTC
CDR3 protein: CASSEAEAGRGYTF

clone size: -
J gene: TRBJ1-1
D gene: -
V gene: TRBV6-1
CDR3 DNA: TGTGCCAGCACCTTTTCGGGGAAGGGAGCTTTCTTT
CDR3 protein: CASTFSGKGAFF